These 25 T cell receptor beta chains came from one sample sequenced in a study of shared clonotypes between healthy human individuals (dated by TCRdb to about 2020). To prepare the library, the immunoSEQ multiplex PCR assay was applied. The immuneACCESS repertoire file appears here via TCRdb, limited to in-frame rearrangements. These files lack a portion of the clones; in checked studies, under half of the deficit traces to unresolved V genes, and the cause of the others is not known. For this sample the table gives hundreds of thousands of clones, of which around 73% were detected only once. More than 1.5% of the sample lies in the top ten. Material for sequencing was memory CD4+ T cells sorted from blood. The meaning of the sample's cell subset or site label: CD45RA-negative fraction. All receptors come from a young woman in good health.

About this clone: This specimen includes other DNA sequences encoding the same CDR3. V usage is TRBV14 and J usage is TRBJ2-2; TRBD1 matches 8 bases. The CDR3 totals 14 residues. From germline, CDR1 is SGHDN and CDR2 FVKESK. With 2 bases clipped from V and 8 bases from J, the junction kept 4 bases outside the gene matches. CDR3 sequence reads: CASSQQGAVGELFF. The CDR3 DNA sequence: TGTGCCAGCAGCCAACAGGGGGCTGTTGGGGAGCTGTTTTTT.

The chain uses TRBV6-1 and TRBJ1-1; D is undetermined. The V and J ends lost 0 bases and 5 bases respectively, with 10 bases between them. This CDR3 region has 14 residues. Germline-derived CDR1 and CDR2 are MNHNS and SASEGT. In DNA form, the CDR3 reads TGTGCCAGCAGTGAAGCGGTGACGTGGACTGAAGCTTTCTTT. Translating it yields CASSEAVTWTEAFF.

This clone was counted only a few times. This CDR3 reads CASKGGNQPQHF. CDR3 in DNA: TGTGCCAGCAAAGGGGGCAATCAGCCCCAGCATTTT. The gene calls are TRBV6-6 and TRBJ1-5, with D possibly TRBD1 on 5 matching bases. The V end lost 7 bases, the J end lost 2 bases, and 6 bases lay between the germline ends. The CDR3 contains 12 residues. Germline assignment: CDR1 MNHNY and CDR2 SVGAGI (reference sequence).

With respect to this clone: Other nucleotide sequences in the sample specify the same CDR3. In DNA form, the CDR3 reads TGTGCCAGCAGTCGGGACAGGGGAGAGACCCAGTACTTC. Protein product: CASSRDRGETQYF. The chain employs TRBV6-5 and TRBJ2-5; TRBD1 aligns across 10 bases. The germline CDR1 and CDR2 sequences are MNHEY and SVGAGI. V shed 5 bases and J 4 bases; nucleotides not matched to a gene: 1. The CDR3 consists of 13 residues.

The chain is built from TRBV6-5 and TRBJ2-7; D not resolved. V was trimmed by 0 bases and J by 1 base, leaving 13 bases between them. The CDR3 extends over 16 amino acids. The germline V gene has CDR1 MNHEY and CDR2 SVGAGI. The chain's CDR3 is CASSYSRRGRSYEQYF. The CDR3, as DNA: TGTGCCAGCAGTTACTCTCGCCGCGGTAGATCCTACGAGCAGTACTTC.

On this clone: An end of the junction does not agree with germline; a read error may underlie this. The DNA of the CDR3 is TGTGCCAGCAGTCCTCTTCAGAGGACACTTATTTTC. Protein: CASSPLQRTLIF. This chain uses TRBV28 with TRBJ2-7, with D possibly being TRBD1 (5 bases). The CDR3 spans 12 residues. CDR1 MDHEN and CDR2 SYDVKM come from the germline V gene.

This clone was found once. The rearrangement uses TRBV28 and TRBJ2-2; 8 bases line up with TRBD1. Germline V CDR1 and CDR2: MDHEN, SYDVKM. The CDR3 spans 14 residues. V gave up 7 bases and J gave up 4 bases; unmatched junction bases: 5. The chain's CDR3 is CASTQGQATGELFF. The DNA of the CDR3 is TGTGCCAGCACCCAGGGACAGGCCACCGGGGAGCTGTTTTTT.

The chain combines TRBV6-6 with TRBJ1-5, with TRBD1 identical over 8 bases. The germline V gene has CDR1 MNHNY and CDR2 SVGAGI (reference sequence). The V gene end was trimmed by 8 bases and the J gene end by 2 bases; junction bases not matched to a gene: 5. CDR3 length equals 14 residues. This CDR3 is CASLQGAGNQPQHF. The CDR3 DNA reads TGTGCCAGCCTTCAGGGGGCAGGCAATCAGCCCCAGCATTTT.

The CDR3 DNA sequence: TGTGCCAGCAGCGTCGGGGGGAGTACGGGAGAGACCCAGTACTTC. Translated: CASSVGGSTGETQYF. V gene TRBV9 combines with J gene TRBJ2-5, with TRBD2 matching over 7 bases. CDR3 size: 15 residues. The junction had 8 bases not matched to a gene; V was cut back by 2 bases and J by 4 bases. Per the germline V gene, CDR1 is SGDLS and CDR2 is YYNGEE. The variable domain in full, with the rest retrieved from reference TRBV9 and TRBJ2-5, is DSGVTQTPKHLITATGQRVTLRCSPRSGDLSVYWYQQSLDQGLQFLIQYYNGEERAKGNILERFSAQQFPDLHSELNLSSLELGDSALYFCASSVGGSTGETQYFGPGTRLLVL.

This chain links TRBV29-1 with TRBJ1-1; no clear D. CDR1 and CDR2 from the germline V gene are SQVTM and ANQGSEA. There are 11 residues in the CDR3. V lost 4 bases and J lost 4, with 7 bases in between. CDR3 amino acids: CSVVAITEAFF. Here the CDR3 DNA reads TGCAGCGTTGTGGCGATCACTGAAGCTTTCTTT.

The chain joins TRBV15 to TRBJ2-1; TRBD1 agrees at 9 bases. With V trimmed by 0 bases and J by 9 bases, 12 bases remained unmatched. The CDR3 is 17 amino acids. Germline V gene lookup returns CDR1 LNHNV and CDR2 YYDKDF (reference sequence). The CDR3 reads CATSRDTFLDRGGEQFF. In DNA, the CDR3 is TGTGCCACCAGCAGAGATACCTTCTTGGACAGGGGAGGTGAGCAGTTCTTC.

The rearrangement links TRBV25-1 to TRBJ1-2; TRBD1 matches at 9 bases. CDR3 size: 12 residues. Germline V CDR1 and CDR2: MGHDK, SYGVNS. The junction had 2 bases not matched to a gene; V was cut back by 7 bases and J by 5 bases. CDR3 loop: CASTGQGYGYTF. CDR3 nucleotide sequence: TGTGCCAGCACCGGACAGGGGTATGGCTACACCTTC.

The rearrangement joins TRBV10-2 to TRBJ2-2; 16 positions agree with TRBD2. Germline V gene data show CDR1 as WSHSY and CDR2 as SAAADI. With 6 bases clipped from V and 5 bases from J, the junction kept 6 bases outside the gene matches. The CDR3 extends over 17 amino acids. The CDR3 spells CASRGTSGRGWTGELFF. CDR3 DNA sequence: TGCGCCAGCAGAGGGACTAGCGGGAGGGGGTGGACCGGGGAGCTGTTTTTT.

The V gene is TRBV5-4, the J gene TRBJ2-5; weak D call: TRBD1 (5 bases). V lost 1 base and J lost 1, with 8 bases in between. CDR3 length equals 14 residues. Germline CDR1 SGHNT, CDR2 YYREEE (reference sequence). CDR3 region: CASSLKGLQETQYF. DNA of the CDR3: TGTGCCAGCAGCTTGAAGGGGCTCCAAGAGACCCAGTACTTC.

The V and J genes are TRBV2 and TRBJ2-5; D might be TRBD2 (5 bases). The CDR3 length is 17 residues. Germline CDR1 SNHLY, CDR2 FYNNEI. Deletions cut 0 bases from V and 5 bases from J, with 19 bases between. Here the CDR3 reads CASSEALTGSGVETQYF. CDR3 sequence (DNA): TGTGCCAGCAGTGAAGCGCTTACGGGGTCCGGTGTGGAGACCCAGTACTTC.

CDR3 sequence reads: CASSQQPGLRETQYF. The DNA of the CDR3 is TGTGCCAGCAGCCAACAGCCCGGACTACGAGAGACCCAGTACTTC. This rearrangement joins TRBV7-2 to TRBJ2-5; D possibly corresponds to TRBD2 (6 bases). The germline V gene has CDR1 SGHTA and CDR2 FQGNSA. V was cut by 5 bases and J by 4 bases, with 17 bases left in between. The CDR3 is 15 residues long.

This chain joins TRBV25-1 and TRBJ2-1, with 11 bases that match TRBD1. The CDR3 has 16 residues. With 5 bases clipped from V and 8 bases from J, the junction kept 11 bases outside the gene matches. Germline V lookup: CDR1 MGHDK, CDR2 SYGVNS. DNA of the CDR3: TGTGCCAGCAGTCCTTGGGACAGGGGGTTCGGGGATGAGCAGTTCTTC. Encoded protein: CASSPWDRGFGDEQFF.

V gene TRBV5-4 combines with J gene TRBJ2-5, with D possibly called TRBD1 or TRBD2 (6 bases each). This CDR3 has 16 amino acids. The germline CDR1 and CDR2 sequences are SGHNT and YYREEE (reference sequence). V was cut by 6 bases and J by 2 bases, with 20 bases left in between. This CDR3 reads CASNRRGAQFQETQYF. The CDR3 DNA reads as TGTGCCAGCAACCGGAGGGGGGCACAGTTTCAAGAGACCCAGTACTTC.

The rearrangement uses TRBV30 and TRBJ2-1, with 8 bases fitting TRBD1. In germline, CDR1 is GTSNPN, CDR2 SVGIG (reference sequence). V lost 7 bases to trimming and J lost 6 bases; unmatched junction nucleotides: 8. The CDR3 has 13 amino acids. The CDR3 DNA reads as TGTGCCTTTAGGACAGGGCAGGGCAATGAGCAGTTCTTC. It codes for CAFRTGQGNEQFF.

This chain links TRBV4-1 with TRBJ2-7; D is ambiguous. The germline V gene encodes CDR1 MGHRA and CDR2 YSYEKL. This CDR3 is built from 12 residues. V was pared by 3 bases and J by 6 bases, with 9 bases between. Written as DNA, the CDR3 is TGCGCCAGCAGCCAGCCTTTGGGCGAGCAGTACTTC. This sequence encodes CASSQPLGEQYF.

This clone occurred once. The genes are TRBV28 and TRBJ2-3; 10 bases fit TRBD1. Germline V CDR1 and CDR2: MDHEN, SYDVKM. V lost 1 base and J lost 1; bases outside the gene matches: 2. There are 16 residues in the CDR3. CDR3 sequence reads: CASSLSGQGGTDTQYF. The CDR3 coding sequence is TGTGCCAGCAGTTTATCCGGACAGGGGGGCACAGATACGCAGTATTTT.

The genes are TRBV2 and TRBJ1-1; D is ambiguous. The germline CDR1 and CDR2 sequences are SNHLY and FYNNEI. Trimming left V 1 base short and J 8 bases short, with 8 bases between. This CDR3 comprises 12 residues. CDR3 in DNA: TGTGCCAGCAGTGAAGGGACTGGCGAAGCTTTCTTT. It translates to CASSEGTGEAFF.

The rearrangement links TRBV5-4 to TRBJ2-2; the match to TRBD2 covers 7 bases. This CDR3 is built from 16 residues. Unmatched junction bases numbered 2, after V lost 0 bases and J lost 0 bases. The germline V gene has CDR1 SGHNT and CDR2 YYREEE (reference sequence). The chain's CDR3 is CASSLVAGANTGELFF. CDR3 DNA: TGTGCCAGCAGCTTGGTTGCGGGGGCGAACACCGGGGAGCTGTTTTTT.

This clone was seen only a few times. The J gene is TRBJ2-2, the V gene TRBV7-2; 15 bases are a match to TRBD2. CDR3 length: 16 residues. Germline loops: CDR1 SGHTA, CDR2 FQGNSA. The V and J ends lost 6 bases and 6 bases, in that order; junction bases with no gene match: 5. The CDR3 loop reads CASSWTSGRVAGELFF. DNA of the CDR3: TGTGCCAGCAGTTGGACTAGCGGGAGGGTGGCCGGGGAGCTGTTTTTT.

V gene TRBV11-1 combines with J gene TRBJ1-5; a weak D match, TRBD1 (6 bases). Trimming pared 4 bases from V and 4 bases from J, leaving 8 bases between. Germline lookup yields CDR1 SGHAT and CDR2 FQDESV (reference sequence). This CDR3 is 13 amino acids long. The chain's CDR3 is CASSWDTNQPQHF. The CDR3 region has the DNA TGTGCCAGCAGCTGGGACACGAATCAGCCCCAGCATTTT.